The 23 T cell receptor beta chains presented below share a single source sample, sequenced in a study of blood T cells in healthy people across ages. A sample-barcoded 5' primer and a J-beta primer mix were used in a second PCR of about 7 to 12 cycles. Each CDR3 protein gets one entry after TCRdb re-called the 5' RACE reads with MiXCR. The table records over 950,000 distinct CDR3 sequences, roughly half of them present only once. Sequencing used blood. These receptors all stem from a woman in her sixties in good health.

This chain joins TRBV6-5 and TRBJ2-1; 8 bases are shared with TRBD1. Trimming at V came to 0 bases and at J to 4 bases, leaving 11 bases not matched to a gene. Germline V CDR1 and CDR2: MNHEY, SVGAGI. The CDR3 runs to 18 residues. In DNA form, the CDR3 reads TGTGCCAGCAGTTACTCGGACTCGGACAGGGAACGATACAATGAGCAGTTCTTC. This translates into CASSYSDSDRERYNEQFF.

The rearrangement joins TRBV5-1 to TRBJ2-7; maybe TRBD2 (5 bases). Trimming pared 4 bases from V and 0 bases from J, leaving 14 bases between. The germline CDR1 and CDR2 sequences are SGHRS and YFSETQ. The CDR3 is made up of 15 amino acids. The DNA of the CDR3 is TGCGCCAGCAGCACCCTGGGTGGGAGCTCCTACGAGCAGTACTTC. It encodes CASSTLGGSSYEQYF. Full variable domain (rest looked up from reference TRBV5-1 and TRBJ2-7): KAGVTQTPRYLIKTRGQQVTLSCSPISGHRSVSWYQQTPGQGLQFLFEYFSETQRNKGNFPGRFSGRQFSNSRSEMNVSTLELGDSALYLCASSTLGGSSYEQYFGPGTRLTVT.

The sample holds a few counts of this clonotype. The chain combines TRBV3-1 with TRBJ2-1, with D possibly TRBD2 on 5 matching bases. V gave up 6 bases and J gave up 8 bases, with 14 bases separating them. The CDR3 length is 13 residues. From germline, CDR1 is LGHDT and CDR2 YNNKEL (reference sequence). Here the CDR3 DNA reads TGTGCCAGCAGTCCAGGACTCTCCGATGAGCAGTTCTTC. Encoded protein: CASSPGLSDEQFF.

The chain links TRBV6-1 to TRBJ1-2, with D perhaps matching TRBD1 (5 bases). The V end lost 7 bases, the J end lost 4 bases, and 19 bases lay between the germline ends. The CDR3 sequence is 15 residues long. Germline V lookup: CDR1 MNHNS, CDR2 SASEGT. CDR3 in amino acids: CASMSEAAQGYGYTF. For the CDR3, the DNA is TGTGCCAGCATGTCAGAGGCCGCCCAGGGCTATGGCTACACCTTC.

This chain links TRBV2 with TRBJ1-1, with a possible D match to TRBD1 (5 bases). Trimming shortened V by 9 bases and J by 3 bases, and 14 bases separated the two germline ends. This CDR3 region has 13 residues. Germline CDR1 SNHLY, CDR2 FYNNEI. CDR3 DNA: TGTGCCAGTAGGACCCTCAGGGACACTGAAGCTTTCTTT. This encodes CASRTLRDTEAFF.

This chain uses TRBV12-3 or TRBV12-4 with TRBJ1-5; D call uncertain. The CDR3 extends over 15 amino acids. V lost 1 base and J 3 bases, leaving 10 bases between the germline ends. CDR3 loop: CASSLEAPANQPQHF. The CDR3 DNA follows: TGTGCCAGCAGTTTAGAGGCGCCCGCCAATCAGCCCCAGCATTTT.

This rearrangement joins TRBV29-1 to TRBJ2-5; TRBD2 matches at 12 bases. The germline gives CDR1 SQVTM, CDR2 ANQGSEA. The CDR3 covers 13 residues. CDR3 in DNA: TGCACGTGCGCGACTAGCGGGAGCAATGAGCAGTACTTC. The encoded protein is CTCATSGSNEQYF.

The J gene is TRBJ2-2, the V gene TRBV20-1, with D hard to call. Trimming removed 0 bases at V and 3 bases at J, with 11 bases between. Germline V gene lookup returns CDR1 DFQATT and CDR2 SNEGSKA (reference sequence). This CDR3 comprises 15 residues. The CDR3 DNA sequence: TGCAGTGCTAGAGATCGTGGCCTAGACACCGGGGAGCTGTTTTTT. Translation: CSARDRGLDTGELFF.

Note on this clonotype: The germline gene is not matched at one end of the junction; a read error may be the cause. The CDR3 protein is CAGSVDWGRATNEKLFF. CDR3 nucleotides: TGTGCCGGCAGCGTAGATTGGGGCAGGGCAACTAATGAAAAACTGTTTTTT. V is TRBV9 and J is TRBJ1-4, with D perhaps TRBD1 (5 bases). The CDR3 is 17 amino acids. CDR1 and CDR2 from the germline V gene are SGDLS and YYNGEE.

The chain couples TRBV3-1 to TRBJ2-7, with TRBD2 identical over 7 bases. Germline CDR1 LGHDT, CDR2 YNNKEL (reference sequence). CDR3 size: 15 residues. V trimming: 0 bases; J trimming: 3 bases; junction bases outside the gene matches: 5. CDR3 loop: CASSQDPTSYYEQYF. As DNA, the CDR3 is TGTGCCAGCAGCCAAGACCCGACTAGCTACTACGAGCAGTACTTC.

This clonotype was detected a few times. V is TRBV2 and J is TRBJ2-7, with D uncertain. Between the trimmed V and J ends, which lost 3 bases and 5 bases, there was a span of 5 bases. The CDR3 length is 11 residues. Germline V gives CDR1 SNHLY, CDR2 FYNNEI. CDR3 in DNA: TGTGCCAGCAGTGATTATAACGAGCAGTACTTC. This codes for CASSDYNEQYF.

The rearrangement links TRBV18 to TRBJ2-1, with TRBD1 matching 11 bases. V shed 6 bases, J shed 6 bases, and the junction held 7 bases outside the gene matches. The germline CDR1 and CDR2 sequences are KGHSH and LQKENI. CDR3 size: 15 residues. This chain's CDR3 is CASSTGTGGINEQFF. The CDR3 region has the DNA TGTGCCAGCTCCACCGGGACAGGGGGGATCAATGAGCAGTTCTTC.

The rearrangement uses TRBV3-1 and TRBJ2-1, with unresolved D. The V and J ends lost 2 bases and 8 bases respectively, with 10 bases between them. The CDR3 covers 13 residues. Per the germline V gene, CDR1 is LGHDT and CDR2 is YNNKEL (reference sequence). The CDR3 spells CASSQTRGDEQFF. Here the CDR3 DNA reads TGTGCCAGCAGCCAAACCCGAGGTGATGAGCAGTTCTTC.

This clonotype was observed a handful of times. CDR3 protein: CSARDQWQLTQYF. The CDR3 DNA follows: TGCAGTGCTAGAGATCAATGGCAGTTGACGCAGTATTTT. The chain carries TRBV20-1 and TRBJ2-3; D uncertain. Per germline, CDR1 DFQATT and CDR2 SNEGSKA (reference sequence). CDR3 length equals 13 residues. Trimming took 0 bases from V and 9 from J, leaving 13 bases between them.

The V call is TRBV6-2 or TRBV6-3, the J call TRBJ2-1, with a tentative D call TRBD2 (5 bases). Germline V gives CDR1 MNHEY, CDR2 SVGEGT. V shed 0 bases and J shed 5 bases, with 14 bases lying between them. There are 16 residues in the CDR3. CDR3 DNA: TGTGCCAGCAGTTACTCACTAGGCCCACTTAACAATGAGCAGTTCTTC. Protein: CASSYSLGPLNNEQFF.

This clonotype was detected a few times. The V and J genes are TRBV20-1 and TRBJ1-1, with D unresolved. Per the germline V gene, CDR1 is DFQATT and CDR2 is SNEGSKA (reference sequence). V was pared by 4 bases and J by 5 bases, with 20 bases between. CDR3 size: 15 residues. This CDR3 is CSATEARTGGTEAFF. The CDR3 region has the DNA TGCAGTGCTACAGAGGCGAGGACTGGTGGGACTGAAGCTTTCTTT.

This rearrangement joins TRBV7-2 to TRBJ2-1; perhaps TRBD1 as D (5 bases). The J call may be wrong; the DNA end is better matched by TRBJ2-7. In germline, CDR1 is SGHTA, CDR2 FQGNSA. The CDR3 totals 14 residues. The CDR3 sequence is CASSVGPGYNEQYF. For the CDR3, the DNA is TGTGCCAGCAGCGTAGGTCCAGGGTATAACGAGCAGTACTTC.

The chain employs TRBV11-3 and TRBJ2-5; D tentatively fits TRBD1 or TRBD2 (5 bases each). Between the trimmed V and J ends, which lost 9 bases and 4 bases, there was a span of 18 bases. The CDR3 is 14 residues long. CDR1 SGHNT and CDR2 YENEEA come from the germline V gene. CDR3 in amino acids: CASSSRGPIETQYF. As DNA, the CDR3 is TGTGCCAGTTCCAGCCGGGGCCCAATAGAGACCCAGTACTTC.

The chain is built from TRBV28 and TRBJ2-7; D gene uncertain. There are 12 residues in the CDR3. The V and J ends lost 7 bases and 2 bases respectively, with 9 bases between them. Germline CDR1 and CDR2: MDHEN and SYDVKM. The CDR3 spells CASTLGPYEQYF. The CDR3 DNA reads TGTGCCAGCACCTTGGGCCCCTACGAGCAGTACTTC.

This clonotype was recorded a few times. The gene calls are TRBV3-1 and TRBJ2-7; no reliable D call. V lost 2 bases to trimming and J lost 4 bases, with 12 bases between them. In germline, CDR1 is LGHDT, CDR2 YNNKEL (reference sequence). CDR3 length equals 14 residues. The CDR3 protein is CASSQSIKRYEQYF. DNA of the CDR3: TGTGCCAGCAGCCAATCCATCAAAAGATACGAGCAGTACTTC.

This clonotype was found a few times. This chain uses TRBV7-2 with TRBJ2-1; D is unresolved. CDR1 is SGHTA and CDR2 is FQGNSA in the germline V gene. The CDR3 extends over 13 amino acids. Trimming cost V 5 bases and J 6 bases, with 11 bases left between them. CDR3 region: CASSPQQVNEQFF. The DNA for the CDR3 is TGTGCCAGCAGCCCGCAACAAGTCAATGAGCAGTTCTTC.

This chain connects TRBV20-1 to TRBJ2-7; 10 nucleotides agree with TRBD2. The J call is uncertain, as TRBJ2-5 better fits the DNA end. Germline CDR1 reads DFQATT; CDR2 reads SNEGSKA (reference sequence). This CDR3 region has 16 residues. The CDR3 spells CSAGGELAGLQETQYF. In nucleotides, the CDR3 is TGCAGTGCTGGAGGTGAACTAGCGGGGTTACAAGAGACCCAGTACTTC.

The rearrangement joins TRBV7-9 to TRBJ2-1; D not certain. Trimming pared 5 bases from V and 8 bases from J, leaving 10 bases between. The CDR3 sequence is 12 residues long. Germline V CDR1 and CDR2: SEHNR, FQNEAQ (reference sequence). Written as DNA, the CDR3 is TGTGCCAGCAGCCCCCAGAACGATGAGCAGTTCTTC. This codes for CASSPQNDEQFF.